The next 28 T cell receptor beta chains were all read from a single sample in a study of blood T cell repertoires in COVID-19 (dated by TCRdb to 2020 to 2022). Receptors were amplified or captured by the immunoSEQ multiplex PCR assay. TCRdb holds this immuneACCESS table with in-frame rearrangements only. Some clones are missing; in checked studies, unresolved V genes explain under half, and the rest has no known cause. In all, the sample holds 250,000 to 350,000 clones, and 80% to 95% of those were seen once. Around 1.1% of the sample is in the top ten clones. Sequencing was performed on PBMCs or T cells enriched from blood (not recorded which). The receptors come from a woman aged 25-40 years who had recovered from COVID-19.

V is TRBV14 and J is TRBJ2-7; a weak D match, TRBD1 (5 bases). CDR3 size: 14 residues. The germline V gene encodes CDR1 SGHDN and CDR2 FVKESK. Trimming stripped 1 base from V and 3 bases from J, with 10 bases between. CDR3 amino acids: CASSQGTGNYEQYF. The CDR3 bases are TGTGCCAGCAGCCAAGGCACAGGAAACTACGAGCAGTACTTC.

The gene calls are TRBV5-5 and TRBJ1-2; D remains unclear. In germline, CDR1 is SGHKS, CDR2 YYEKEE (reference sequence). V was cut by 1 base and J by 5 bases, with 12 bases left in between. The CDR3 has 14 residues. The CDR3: CASSLYSPGYGYTF. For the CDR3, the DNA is TGTGCCAGCAGCTTGTACAGCCCGGGGTATGGCTACACCTTC.

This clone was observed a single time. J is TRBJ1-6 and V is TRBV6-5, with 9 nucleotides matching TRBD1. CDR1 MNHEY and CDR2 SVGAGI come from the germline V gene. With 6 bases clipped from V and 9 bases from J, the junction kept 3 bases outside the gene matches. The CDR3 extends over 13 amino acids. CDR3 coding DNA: TGTGCCAGCAGCCGGGACAGGGTTTCACCCCTCCACTTT. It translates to CASSRDRVSPLHF.

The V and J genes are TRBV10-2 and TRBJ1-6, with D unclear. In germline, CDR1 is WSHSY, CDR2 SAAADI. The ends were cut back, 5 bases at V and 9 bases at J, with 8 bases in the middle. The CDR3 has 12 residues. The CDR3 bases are TGCGCCAGCAGTTTTCTTTCTTCACCCCTCCACTTT. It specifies CASSFLSSPLHF.

CDR3 DNA: TGTGCCAGCAGCTTAGTAATCAGGACTAGCGGGCGGGGATACAATGAGCAGTTCTTC. This sequence encodes CASSLVIRTSGRGYNEQFF. V is TRBV7-2 and J is TRBJ2-1, with 11 bases identical to TRBD2. Germline CDR1 SGHTA, CDR2 FQGNSA. Trimming took 1 base from V and 4 from J; bases not matched to a gene: 12. The CDR3 has 19 residues.

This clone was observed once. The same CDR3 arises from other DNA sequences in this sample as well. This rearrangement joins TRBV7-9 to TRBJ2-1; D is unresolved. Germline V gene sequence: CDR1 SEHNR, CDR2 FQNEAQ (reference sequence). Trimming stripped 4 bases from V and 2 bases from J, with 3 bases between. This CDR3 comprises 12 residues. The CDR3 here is CASSSTYNEQFF. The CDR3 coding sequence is TGTGCCAGCAGCTCAACCTACAATGAGCAGTTCTTC.

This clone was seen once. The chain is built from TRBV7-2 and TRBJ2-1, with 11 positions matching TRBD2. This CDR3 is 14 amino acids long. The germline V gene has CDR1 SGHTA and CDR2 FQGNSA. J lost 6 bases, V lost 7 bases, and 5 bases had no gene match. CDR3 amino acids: CASIPLAGGNEQFF. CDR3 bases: TGTGCCAGCATCCCTCTAGCGGGGGGCAATGAGCAGTTCTTC.

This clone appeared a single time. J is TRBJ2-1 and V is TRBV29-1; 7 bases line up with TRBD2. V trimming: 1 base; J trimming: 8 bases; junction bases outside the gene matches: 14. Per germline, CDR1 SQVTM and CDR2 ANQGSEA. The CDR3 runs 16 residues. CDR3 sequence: CSVEGGRTRLSDEQFF. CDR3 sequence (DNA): TGCAGCGTTGAAGGAGGAAGGACTAGACTATCGGATGAGCAGTTCTTC.

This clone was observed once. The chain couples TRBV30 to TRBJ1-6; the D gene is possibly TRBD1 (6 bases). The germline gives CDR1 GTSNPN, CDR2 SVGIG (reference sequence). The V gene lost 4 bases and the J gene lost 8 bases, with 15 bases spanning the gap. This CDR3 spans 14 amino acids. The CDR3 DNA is TGTGCCTGGAATGATAGGGACATATATTCACCCCTCCACTTT. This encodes CAWNDRDIYSPLHF.

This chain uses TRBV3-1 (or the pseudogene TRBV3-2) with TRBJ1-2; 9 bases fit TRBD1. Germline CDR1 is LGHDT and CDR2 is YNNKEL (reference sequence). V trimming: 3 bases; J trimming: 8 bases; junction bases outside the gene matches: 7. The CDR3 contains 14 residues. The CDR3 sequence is CASSQIWTGAGYTF. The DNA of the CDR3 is TGTGCCAGCAGCCAGATCTGGACAGGGGCGGGCTACACCTTC.

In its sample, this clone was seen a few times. The CDR3 spells CASGRIYAGWSGLYNEQFF. CDR3 in DNA: TGTGCCAGCGGGCGGATCTATGCGGGATGGTCAGGGCTTTACAATGAGCAGTTCTTC. The rearrangement joins TRBV5-6 to TRBJ2-1, with a tentative D call TRBD2 (6 bases). V was trimmed by 7 bases and J by 4 bases, leaving 30 bases between them. This CDR3 comprises 19 residues. Germline loops: CDR1 SGHDT, CDR2 YYEEEE.

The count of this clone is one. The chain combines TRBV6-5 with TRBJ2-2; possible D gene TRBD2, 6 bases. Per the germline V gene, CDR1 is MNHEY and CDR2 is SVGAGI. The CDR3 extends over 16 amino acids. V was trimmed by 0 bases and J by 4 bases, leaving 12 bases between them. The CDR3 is CASSYSVGTATGELFF. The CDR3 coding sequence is TGTGCCAGCAGTTACTCAGTTGGGACTGCCACCGGGGAGCTGTTTTTT.

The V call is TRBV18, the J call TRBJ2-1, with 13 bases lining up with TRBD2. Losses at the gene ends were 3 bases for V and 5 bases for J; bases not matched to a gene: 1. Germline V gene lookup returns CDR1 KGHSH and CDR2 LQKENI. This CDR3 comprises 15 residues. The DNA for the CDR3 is TGTGCCAGCTCACCCGGACTAGCGGGAGACAATGAGCAGTTCTTC. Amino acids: CASSPGLAGDNEQFF.

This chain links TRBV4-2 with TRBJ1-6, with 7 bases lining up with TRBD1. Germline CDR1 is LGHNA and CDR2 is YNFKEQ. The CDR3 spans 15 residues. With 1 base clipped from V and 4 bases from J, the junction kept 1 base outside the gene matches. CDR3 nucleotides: TGTGCCAGCAGCCAAGGGACAGGATATAATTCACCCCTCCACTTT. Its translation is CASSQGTGYNSPLHF.

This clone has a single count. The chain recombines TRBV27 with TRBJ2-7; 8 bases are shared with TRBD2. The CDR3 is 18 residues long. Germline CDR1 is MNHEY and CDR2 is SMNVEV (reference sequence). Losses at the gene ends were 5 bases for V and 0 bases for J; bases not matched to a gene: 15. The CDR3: CASSNLGASGSTSYEQYF. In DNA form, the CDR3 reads TGTGCCAGCAGTAATTTGGGGGCAAGCGGGAGTACCTCCTACGAGCAGTACTTC.

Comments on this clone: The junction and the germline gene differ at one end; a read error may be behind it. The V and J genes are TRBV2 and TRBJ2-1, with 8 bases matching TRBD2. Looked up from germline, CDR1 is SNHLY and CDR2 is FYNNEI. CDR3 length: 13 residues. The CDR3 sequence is CSSGPRIYNEQFF. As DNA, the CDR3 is TGCTCTAGCGGGCCCCGTATTTACAATGAGCAGTTCTTC.

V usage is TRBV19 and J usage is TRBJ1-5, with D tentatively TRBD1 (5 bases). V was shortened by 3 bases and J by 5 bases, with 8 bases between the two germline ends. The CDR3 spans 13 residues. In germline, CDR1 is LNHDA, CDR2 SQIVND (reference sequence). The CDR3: CASSIREHQPQHF. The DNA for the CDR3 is TGTGCCAGTAGTATCAGGGAACATCAGCCCCAGCATTTT. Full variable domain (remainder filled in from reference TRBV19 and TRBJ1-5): DGGITQSPKYLFRKEGQNVTLSCEQNLNHDAMYWYRQDPGQGLRLIYYSQIVNDFQKGDIAEGYSVSREKKESFPLTVTSAQKNPTAFYLCASSIREHQPQHFGDGTRLSIL.

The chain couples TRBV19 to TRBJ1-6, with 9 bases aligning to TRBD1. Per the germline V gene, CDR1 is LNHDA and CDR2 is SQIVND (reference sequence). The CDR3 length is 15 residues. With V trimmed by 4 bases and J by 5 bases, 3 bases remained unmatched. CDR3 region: CASSTGQGNNSPLHF. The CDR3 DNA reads TGTGCCAGTAGTACCGGACAGGGGAATAATTCACCCCTCCACTTT.

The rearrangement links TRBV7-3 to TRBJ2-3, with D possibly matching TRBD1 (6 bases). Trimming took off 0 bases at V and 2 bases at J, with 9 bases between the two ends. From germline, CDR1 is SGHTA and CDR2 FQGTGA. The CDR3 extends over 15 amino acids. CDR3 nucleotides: TGTGCCAGCAGCTTAACGGACAGAGACACAGATACGCAGTATTTT. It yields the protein CASSLTDRDTDTQYF.

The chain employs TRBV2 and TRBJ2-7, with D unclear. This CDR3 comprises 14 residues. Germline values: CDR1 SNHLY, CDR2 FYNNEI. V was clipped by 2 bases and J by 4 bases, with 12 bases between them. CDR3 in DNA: TGTGCCAGCAGTGAAAACCGGAGTGGGTACGAGCAGTACTTC. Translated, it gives CASSENRSGYEQYF. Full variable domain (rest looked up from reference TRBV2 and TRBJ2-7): EPEVTQTPSHQVTQMGQEVILRCVPISNHLYFYWYRQILGQKVEFLVSFYNNEISEKSEIFDDQFSVERPDGSNFTLKIRSTKLEDSAMYFCASSENRSGYEQYFGPGTRLTVT.

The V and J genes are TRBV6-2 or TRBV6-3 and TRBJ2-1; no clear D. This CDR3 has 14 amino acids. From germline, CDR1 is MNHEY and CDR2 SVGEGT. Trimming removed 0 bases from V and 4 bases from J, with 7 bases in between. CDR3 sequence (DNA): TGTGCCAGCAGTTACTCGGAGTGGTACAATGAGCAGTTCTTC. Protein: CASSYSEWYNEQFF.

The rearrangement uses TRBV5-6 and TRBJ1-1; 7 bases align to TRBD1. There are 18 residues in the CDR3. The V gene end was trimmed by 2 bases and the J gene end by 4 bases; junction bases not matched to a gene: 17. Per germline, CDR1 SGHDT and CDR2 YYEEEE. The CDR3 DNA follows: TGTGCCAGCAGCTTTCGGGACAGCCATAGCGGGGAAGCCACTGAAGCTTTCTTT. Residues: CASSFRDSHSGEATEAFF.

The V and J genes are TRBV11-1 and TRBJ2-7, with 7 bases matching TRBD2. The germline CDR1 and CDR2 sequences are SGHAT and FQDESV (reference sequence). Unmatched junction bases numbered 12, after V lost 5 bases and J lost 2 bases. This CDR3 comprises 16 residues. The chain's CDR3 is CASSLTTSVGAYEQYF. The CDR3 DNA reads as TGTGCCAGCAGCCTGACCACTAGCGTGGGTGCCTACGAGCAGTACTTC.

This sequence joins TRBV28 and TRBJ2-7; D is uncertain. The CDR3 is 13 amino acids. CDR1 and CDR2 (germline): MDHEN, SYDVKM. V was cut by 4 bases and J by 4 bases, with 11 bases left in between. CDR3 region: CASSSVLSYEQYF. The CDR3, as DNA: TGTGCCAGCAGTTCTGTCCTGAGTTACGAGCAGTACTTC.

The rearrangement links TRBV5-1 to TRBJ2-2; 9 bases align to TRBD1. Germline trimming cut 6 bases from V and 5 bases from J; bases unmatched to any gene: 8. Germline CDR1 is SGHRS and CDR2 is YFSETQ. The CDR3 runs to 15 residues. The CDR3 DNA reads TGCGCCAGCACCGATAAACAGGGGGCGACCGGGGAGCTGTTTTTT. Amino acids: CASTDKQGATGELFF.

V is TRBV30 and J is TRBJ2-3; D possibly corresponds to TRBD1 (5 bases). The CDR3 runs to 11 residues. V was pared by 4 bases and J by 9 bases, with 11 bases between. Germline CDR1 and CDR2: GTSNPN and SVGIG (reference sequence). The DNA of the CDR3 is TGTGCCTGGACAGGGATGAAAACGCAGTATTTT. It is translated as CAWTGMKTQYF.

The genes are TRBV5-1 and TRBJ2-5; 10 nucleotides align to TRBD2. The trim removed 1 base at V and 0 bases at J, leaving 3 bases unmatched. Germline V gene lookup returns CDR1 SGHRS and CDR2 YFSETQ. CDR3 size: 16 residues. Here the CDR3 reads CASSLPLAGDQETQYF. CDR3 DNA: TGCGCCAGCAGCTTGCCCCTAGCGGGAGACCAAGAGACCCAGTACTTC.

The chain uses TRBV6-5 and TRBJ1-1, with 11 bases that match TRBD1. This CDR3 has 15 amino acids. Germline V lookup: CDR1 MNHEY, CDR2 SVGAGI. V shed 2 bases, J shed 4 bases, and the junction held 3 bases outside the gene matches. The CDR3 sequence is CASSYGDRGGTEAFF. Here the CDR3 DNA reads TGTGCCAGCAGTTACGGGGACAGGGGGGGCACTGAAGCTTTCTTT.